The 21 T cell receptor beta chains given below trace back to one sample, sequenced in a study of vaccination effects on CD4 cells after COVID-19. Antigen-specific CD4+ T cell clonotypes were called by their expansion after viral peptide-pool culture in ViraFEST. CD4+ T cells were isolated after approximately 10 days of culture. Nucleocapsid antibody tests were negative, and the vaccine recipients had no prior SARS-CoV-2 infection. Data came from immunoSEQ multiplex PCR; TCRdb stores just in-frame clones and leaves some out. This sample yields 28,000 or so clones, of which around three quarters are seen a single time; approximately 10% belongs to the top ten. No antigen is known for these receptors. The sample consisted of CD4+ T cells from PBMCs cultured with SARS-CoV-2 spike peptides, taken before COVID-19 vaccination. Source of these receptors: a human donor who received a COVID-19 vaccine.

This chain links TRBV7-6 with TRBJ2-1, with 10 nucleotides matching TRBD2. The CDR3 runs 16 residues. Germline CDR1 SGHVS, CDR2 FNYEAQ. V lost 1 base and J lost 4; bases outside the gene matches: 4. CDR3 region: CASSLGGTSAYNEQFF. CDR3 coding DNA: TGTGCCAGCAGCTTAGGGGGGACTAGCGCGTACAATGAGCAGTTCTTC.

The CDR3 here is CASRGDSPTDTQYF. CDR3 bases: TGTGCCAGCAGAGGTGACTCCCCCACAGATACGCAGTATTTT. This sequence joins TRBV6-4 and TRBJ2-3; no clear D gene. Between the trimmed V and J ends, which lost 6 bases and 2 bases, there was a span of 12 bases. The CDR3 sequence is 14 residues long. Looked up from germline, CDR1 is MRHNA and CDR2 is SNTAGT.

The V gene is TRBV12-5, the J gene TRBJ2-2; no definite D call. The germline gives CDR1 LGHNT, CDR2 FRNRAP. The V end lost 3 bases, the J end lost 5 bases, and 4 bases lay between the germline ends. This CDR3 contains 12 residues. The chain's CDR3 is CASGFRTGELFF. The CDR3 DNA follows: TGTGCTAGTGGTTTCCGTACCGGGGAGCTGTTTTTT.

V gene TRBV25-1 combines with J gene TRBJ1-4, with 9 nucleotides matching TRBD1. This CDR3 contains 15 residues. The trim removed 4 bases at V and 8 bases at J, leaving 8 bases unmatched. Germline CDR1 reads MGHDK; CDR2 reads SYGVNS. CDR3 coding DNA: TGTGCCAGCAGTGTCGGCGGGACAGGGAGCGAAAAACTGTTTTTT. Its protein product is CASSVGGTGSEKLFF.

The genes are TRBV9 and TRBJ1-1; D is ambiguous. Germline V gene lookup returns CDR1 SGDLS and CDR2 YYNGEE. Trimming left V 3 bases short and J 11 bases short, with 20 bases between. This CDR3 is built from 14 residues. CDR3 nucleotides: TGTGCCAGCAGCGCCCTCTCCTGGGGAGCGGGGGCTTTCTTT. This translates into CASSALSWGAGAFF.

This clone came up a few times. This chain links TRBV7-9 with TRBJ2-7, with 7 positions matching TRBD1. Germline trimming cut 1 base from V and 0 bases from J; bases unmatched to any gene: 3. The CDR3 extends over 15 amino acids. Germline V gives CDR1 SEHNR, CDR2 FQNEAQ (reference sequence). The CDR3 DNA sequence: TGTGCCAGCAGCTTAGGACAGGGCCTCTCCTACGAGCAGTACTTC. The encoded protein is CASSLGQGLSYEQYF.

This chain links TRBV7-9 with TRBJ2-7; D call uncertain. This CDR3 has 11 amino acids. With 2 bases removed from V and 4 bases from J, the gap between germline ends came to 3 bases. The germline gives CDR1 SEHNR, CDR2 FQNEAQ (reference sequence). CDR3 coding DNA: TGTGCCAGCAGCTTATTTTACGAGCAGTACTTC. Translated, it gives CASSLFYEQYF.

Here the CDR3 DNA reads TGTGCCAGCAGCCTCCGCAGCCGCTACGAGCAGTACTTC. It yields the protein CASSLRSRYEQYF. This chain connects TRBV11-3 to TRBJ2-7; unclear D gene. This CDR3 has 13 amino acids. Trimming pared 5 bases from V and 3 bases from J, leaving 11 bases between. Germline-derived CDR1 and CDR2 are SGHNT and YENEEA.

The gene calls are TRBV10-3 and TRBJ2-5, with 7 bases fitting TRBD2. The CDR3 has 15 amino acids. V lost 0 bases and J lost 4; bases outside the gene matches: 5. Per the germline V gene, CDR1 is ENHRY and CDR2 is SYGVKD. For the CDR3, the DNA is TGTGCCATCAGTGAGTCGGGCAGGGAGGGAGAGACCCAGTACTTC. It encodes CAISESGREGETQYF.

This clone was picked up one time. This rearrangement joins TRBV5-1 to TRBJ2-3; D unclear. CDR1 and CDR2 from the germline V gene are SGHRS and YFSETQ. The length of the CDR3 is 15 residues. V was shortened by 1 base and J by 1 base, with 10 bases between the two germline ends. DNA for the CDR3: TGCGCCAGCAGCTTGCGGGCTTTGGGCACAGATACGCAGTATTTT. Protein sequence: CASSLRALGTDTQYF.

The V and J genes are TRBV5-4 and TRBJ1-6; D perhaps matches TRBD1 (5 bases). With 1 base removed from V and 6 bases from J, the gap between germline ends came to 11 bases. Germline values: CDR1 SGHNT, CDR2 YYREEE (reference sequence). The CDR3 is made up of 15 amino acids. Here the CDR3 DNA reads TGTGCCAGCAGCTTGACCAGGGCCTTTAATTCACCCCTCCACTTT. Its protein product is CASSLTRAFNSPLHF. The full variable domain, with the rest looked up from reference TRBV5-4 and TRBJ1-6, is ETGVTQSPTHLIKTRGQQVTLRCSSQSGHNTVSWYQQALGQGPQFIFQYYREEENGRGNFPPRFSGLQFPNYSSELNVNALELDDSALYLCASSLTRAFNSPLHFGNGTRLTVT.

The chain uses TRBV5-6 and TRBJ1-5; TRBD1 matches 9 bases. Germline-derived CDR1 and CDR2 are SGHDT and YYEEEE. Trimming at V came to 2 bases and at J to 0 bases, leaving 3 bases not matched to a gene. This CDR3 has 16 amino acids. CDR3 sequence: CASSFRDRVSNQPQHF. For the CDR3, the DNA is TGTGCCAGCAGCTTCCGGGACAGGGTTAGCAATCAGCCCCAGCATTTT.

The chain recombines TRBV7-2 with TRBJ1-5; D perhaps matches TRBD1 (5 bases). Germline values: CDR1 SGHTA, CDR2 FQGNSA. The V and J ends lost 2 bases and 6 bases respectively, with 8 bases between them. The CDR3 spans 13 residues. CDR3 protein: CASSLQRGQPQHF. CDR3 DNA: TGTGCCAGCAGCTTACAGAGGGGTCAGCCCCAGCATTTT.

V is TRBV3-1 (or the pseudogene TRBV3-2) and J is TRBJ2-1, with D perhaps matching TRBD2 (5 bases). V lost 4 bases to trimming and J lost 0 bases, with 7 bases between them. This CDR3 has 14 amino acids. Germline loops: CDR1 LGHDT, CDR2 YNNKEL (reference sequence). This CDR3 reads CASSPDYSYNEQFF. The CDR3, as DNA: TGTGCCAGCAGCCCTGACTACTCCTACAATGAGCAGTTCTTC.

The J gene is TRBJ2-1, the V gene TRBV6-5, with TRBD2 as a possible D gene (5 bases). CDR3 size: 14 residues. Trimming removed 6 bases from V and 11 bases from J, with 20 bases in between. CDR1 and CDR2 from the germline V gene are MNHEY and SVGAGI. The CDR3 protein is CASSRLEGPGKQFF. In DNA form, the CDR3 reads TGTGCCAGCAGCCGCCTCGAGGGCCCCGGGAAGCAGTTCTTC.

The V gene is TRBV27, the J gene TRBJ1-3, with D maybe TRBD1 (6 bases). Germline V gene sequence: CDR1 MNHEY, CDR2 SMNVEV (reference sequence). V dropped 5 bases and J dropped 8 bases, with 16 bases sitting between them. This CDR3 contains 14 residues. The CDR3 sequence: CASSGNREAHTIYF. The CDR3 nucleotides are TGTGCCAGCAGTGGAAACAGGGAGGCTCACACCATATATTTT.

J is TRBJ2-1 and V is TRBV5-1, with 14 nucleotides matching TRBD2. This CDR3 has 14 residues. CDR1 and CDR2 from the germline V gene are SGHRS and YFSETQ. V trimming: 4 bases; J trimming: 8 bases; junction bases outside the gene matches: 2. The CDR3 protein is CASSPGLAGDEQFF. The DNA of the CDR3 is TGCGCCAGCAGCCCGGGACTAGCGGGAGATGAGCAGTTCTTC.

This sequence joins TRBV5-1 and TRBJ2-1; the match to TRBD1 covers 8 bases. V was clipped by 1 base and J by 8 bases; unmatched bases: 14. The CDR3 runs 17 residues. Germline assignment: CDR1 SGHRS and CDR2 YFSETQ. The CDR3 loop reads CASSLRGQGAMLDEQFF. As DNA, the CDR3 is TGCGCCAGCAGCTTGAGGGGGCAGGGGGCAATGCTGGATGAGCAGTTCTTC.

V and J are TRBV30 and TRBJ2-5; the D is unclear. CDR1 is GTSNPN and CDR2 is SVGIG in the germline V gene (reference sequence). The V and J ends lost 2 bases and 5 bases respectively, with 12 bases between them. This CDR3 has 13 residues. DNA of the CDR3: TGTGCCTGGAGTTTAATGTACGTCGAGACCCAGTACTTC. It yields the protein CAWSLMYVETQYF. The variable domain in full, completed from reference TRBV30 and TRBJ2-5, reads SQTIHQWPATLVQPVGSPLSLECTVEGTSNPNLYWYRQAAGRGLQLLFYSVGIGQISSEVPQNLSASRPQDRQFILSSKKLLLSDSGFYLCAWSLMYVETQYFGPGTRLLVL.

The genes are TRBV7-2 and TRBJ2-5; 9 nucleotides line up with TRBD2. The junction had 2 bases not matched to a gene; V was cut back by 2 bases and J by 1 base. The CDR3 runs to 15 residues. The germline V gene has CDR1 SGHTA and CDR2 FQGNSA. CDR3 nucleotide sequence: TGTGCCAGCAGCTTACTAGCGGGGCCCCAAGAGACCCAGTACTTC. Translated: CASSLLAGPQETQYF. Combining the CDR3 with reference TRBV7-2 and TRBJ2-5 gives the whole variable domain GAGVSQSPSNKVTEKGKDVELRCDPISGHTALYWYRQSLGQGLEFLIYFQGNSAPDKSGLPSDRFSAERTGGSVSTLTIQRTQQEDSAVYLCASSLLAGPQETQYFGPGTRLLVL.

This rearrangement joins TRBV3-1 (or the pseudogene TRBV3-2) to TRBJ2-7; 11 bases match TRBD2. Trimming removed 1 base from V and 3 bases from J; junction bases left unmatched: 2. CDR1 and CDR2 (germline): LGHDT, YNNKEL (reference sequence). The CDR3 spans 15 residues. The CDR3 DNA is TGTGCCAGCAGCCAAGCTCTAGCGGGAGGCTACGAGCAGTACTTC. Translating it yields CASSQALAGGYEQYF.